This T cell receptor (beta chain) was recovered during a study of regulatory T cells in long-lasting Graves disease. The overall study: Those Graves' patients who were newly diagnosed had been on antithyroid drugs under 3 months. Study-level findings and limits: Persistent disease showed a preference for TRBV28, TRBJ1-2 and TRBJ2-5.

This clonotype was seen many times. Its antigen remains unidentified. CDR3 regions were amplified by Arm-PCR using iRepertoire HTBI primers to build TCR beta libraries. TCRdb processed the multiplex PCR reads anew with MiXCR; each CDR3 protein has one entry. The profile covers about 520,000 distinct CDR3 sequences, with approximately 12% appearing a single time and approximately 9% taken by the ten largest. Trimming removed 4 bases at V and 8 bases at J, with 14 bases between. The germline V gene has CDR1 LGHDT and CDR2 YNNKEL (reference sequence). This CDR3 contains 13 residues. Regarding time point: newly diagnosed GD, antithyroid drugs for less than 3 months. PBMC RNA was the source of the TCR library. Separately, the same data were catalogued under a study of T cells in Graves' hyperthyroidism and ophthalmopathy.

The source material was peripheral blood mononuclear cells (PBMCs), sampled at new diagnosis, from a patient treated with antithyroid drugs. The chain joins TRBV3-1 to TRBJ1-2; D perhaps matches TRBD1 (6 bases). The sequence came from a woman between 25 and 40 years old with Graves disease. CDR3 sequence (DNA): TGTGCCAGCAGCCCGGACAGCTTGGGAGGCTACACCTTC. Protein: CASSPDSLGGYTF.